This TCR beta chain appears in the sequencing data of a study of blood T cell repertoires in COVID-19. Background on the study: Acute and convalescent COVID-19 samples came from the United States, Italy and Spain. The analysed material was cDNA or gDNA that came from T cells, B-cell-depleted T cells, or PBMCs.

The V segment lost 2 bases and the J segment 3 bases; nucleotides outside the gene matches: 3. The CDR3 is 15 amino acids. Germline V gives CDR1 SEHNR, CDR2 FQNEAQ (reference sequence). Original handling: Quantification of nucleated cells was approximated via reference gene primer amplification. The data were produced by immunoSEQ multiplex PCR, yet TCRdb's version contains in-frame clones alone and is incomplete. The DNA was the basis for D and trimming; V, J and clone size are from that table. The sample has just over 95,000 clones; about 81% are singletons. Sequenced: peripheral blood. This TCR derives from a man older than 75 with acute or convalescent COVID-19. The J gene is TRBJ2-1, the V gene TRBV7-9, with TRBD1 identical over 8 bases. The CDR3, as DNA: TGTGCCAGCAGCTTAAAGGGACAGGTCTACAATGAGCAGTTCTTC. Translating it yields CASSLKGQVYNEQFF. The complete variable domain, with remaining parts taken from reference TRBV7-9 and TRBJ2-1, reads DTGVSQNPRHKITKRGQNVTFRCDPISEHNRLYWYRQTLGQGPEFLTYFQNEAQLEKSRLLSDRFSAERPKGSFSTLEIQRTEQGDSAMYLCASSLKGQVYNEQFFGPGTRLTVL.